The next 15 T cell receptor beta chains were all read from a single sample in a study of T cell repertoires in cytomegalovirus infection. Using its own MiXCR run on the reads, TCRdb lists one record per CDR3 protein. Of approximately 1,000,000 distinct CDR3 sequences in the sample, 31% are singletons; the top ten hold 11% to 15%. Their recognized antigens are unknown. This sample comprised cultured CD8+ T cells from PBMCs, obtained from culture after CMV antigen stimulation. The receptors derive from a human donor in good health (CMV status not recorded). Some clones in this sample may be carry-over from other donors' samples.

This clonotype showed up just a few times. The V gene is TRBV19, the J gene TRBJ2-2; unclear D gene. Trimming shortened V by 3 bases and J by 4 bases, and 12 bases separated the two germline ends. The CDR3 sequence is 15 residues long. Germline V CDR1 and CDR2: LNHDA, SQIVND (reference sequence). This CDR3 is CASSIDRASTGELFF. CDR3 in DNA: TGTGCCAGTAGTATCGACCGGGCCTCCACCGGGGAGCTGTTTTTT.

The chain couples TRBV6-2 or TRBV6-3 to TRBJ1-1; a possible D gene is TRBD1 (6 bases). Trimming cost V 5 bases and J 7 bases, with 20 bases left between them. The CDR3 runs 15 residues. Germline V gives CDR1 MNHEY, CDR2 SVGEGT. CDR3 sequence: CASSPLHRDIGEAFF. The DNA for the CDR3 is TGTGCCAGCAGTCCCCTGCACAGGGATATAGGTGAAGCTTTCTTT.

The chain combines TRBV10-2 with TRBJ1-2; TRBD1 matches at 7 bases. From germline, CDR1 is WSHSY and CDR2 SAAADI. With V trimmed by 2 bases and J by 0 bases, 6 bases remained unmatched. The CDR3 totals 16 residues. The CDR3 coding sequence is TGCGCCAGCAGTGAGCAACAGGGGACTTCTAACTATGGCTACACCTTC. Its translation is CASSEQQGTSNYGYTF.

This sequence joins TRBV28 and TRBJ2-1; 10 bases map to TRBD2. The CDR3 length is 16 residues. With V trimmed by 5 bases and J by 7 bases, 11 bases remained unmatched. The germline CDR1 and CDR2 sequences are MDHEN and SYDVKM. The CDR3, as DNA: TGTGCCAGCAGTCTCCGGGCTAGCGGGGGAGTTAATGAGCAGTTCTTC. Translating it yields CASSLRASGGVNEQFF.

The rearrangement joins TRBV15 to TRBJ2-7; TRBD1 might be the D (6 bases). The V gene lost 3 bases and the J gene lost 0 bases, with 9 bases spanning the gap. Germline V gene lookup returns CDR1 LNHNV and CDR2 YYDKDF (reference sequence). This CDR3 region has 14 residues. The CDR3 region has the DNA TGTGCCACCAGCAGTAGACAGGTCTCCTACGAGCAGTACTTC. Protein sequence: CATSSRQVSYEQYF.

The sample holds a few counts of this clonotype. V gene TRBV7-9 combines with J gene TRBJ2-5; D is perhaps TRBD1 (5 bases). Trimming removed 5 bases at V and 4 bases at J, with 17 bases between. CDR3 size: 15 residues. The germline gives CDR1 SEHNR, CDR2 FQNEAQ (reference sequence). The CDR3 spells CASSPQVYHRETQYF. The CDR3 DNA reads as TGTGCCAGCAGCCCACAGGTATACCATAGAGAGACCCAGTACTTC.

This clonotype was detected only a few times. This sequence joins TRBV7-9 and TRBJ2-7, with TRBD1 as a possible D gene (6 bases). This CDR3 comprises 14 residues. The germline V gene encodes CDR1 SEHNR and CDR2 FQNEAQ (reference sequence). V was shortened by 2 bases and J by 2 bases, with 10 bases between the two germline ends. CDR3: CASSLPGATYEQYF. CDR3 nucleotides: TGTGCCAGCAGCTTACCAGGGGCTACCTACGAGCAGTACTTC.

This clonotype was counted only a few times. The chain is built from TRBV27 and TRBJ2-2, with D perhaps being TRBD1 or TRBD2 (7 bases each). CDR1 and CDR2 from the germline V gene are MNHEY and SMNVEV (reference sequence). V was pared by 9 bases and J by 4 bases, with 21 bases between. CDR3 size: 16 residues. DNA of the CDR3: TGTGCCAGTGGGAGGGCAGGGGGGCTCGGCACCGGGGAGCTGTTTTTT. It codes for CASGRAGGLGTGELFF.

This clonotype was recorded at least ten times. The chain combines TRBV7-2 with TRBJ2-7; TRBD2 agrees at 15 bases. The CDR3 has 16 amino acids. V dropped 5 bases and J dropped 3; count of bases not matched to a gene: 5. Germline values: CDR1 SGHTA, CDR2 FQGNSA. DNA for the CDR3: TGTGCCAGCAGCGGCGGGACTAGCGGGGGGTTCTACGAGCAGTACTTC. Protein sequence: CASSGGTSGGFYEQYF.

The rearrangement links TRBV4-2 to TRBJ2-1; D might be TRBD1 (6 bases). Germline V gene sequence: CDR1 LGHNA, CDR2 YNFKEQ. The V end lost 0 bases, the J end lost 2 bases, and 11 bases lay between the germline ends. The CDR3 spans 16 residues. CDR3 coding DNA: TGTGCCAGCAGCCAAGAATTGACAGGAACCTACAATGAGCAGTTCTTC. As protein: CASSQELTGTYNEQFF.

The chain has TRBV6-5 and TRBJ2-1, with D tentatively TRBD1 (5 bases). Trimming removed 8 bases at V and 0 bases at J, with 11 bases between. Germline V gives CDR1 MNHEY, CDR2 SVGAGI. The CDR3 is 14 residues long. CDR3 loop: CASDRASSYNEQFF. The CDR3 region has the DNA TGTGCCAGCGACAGAGCGAGCTCCTACAATGAGCAGTTCTTC.

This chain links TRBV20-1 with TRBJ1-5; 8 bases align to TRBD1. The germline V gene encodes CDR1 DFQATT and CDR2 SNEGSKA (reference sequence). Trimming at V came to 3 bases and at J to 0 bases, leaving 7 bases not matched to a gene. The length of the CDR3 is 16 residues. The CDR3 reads CSARGTGSYSNQPQHF. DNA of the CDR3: TGCAGTGCTAGGGGGACAGGTTCCTATAGCAATCAGCCCCAGCATTTT.

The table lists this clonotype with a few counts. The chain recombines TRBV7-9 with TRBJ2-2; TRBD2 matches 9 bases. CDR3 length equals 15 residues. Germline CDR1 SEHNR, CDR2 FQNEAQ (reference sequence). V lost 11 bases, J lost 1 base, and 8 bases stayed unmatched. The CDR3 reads CAAGGGVENTGELFF. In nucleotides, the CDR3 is TGTGCCGCTGGCGGGGGGGTCGAGAACACCGGGGAGCTGTTTTTT.

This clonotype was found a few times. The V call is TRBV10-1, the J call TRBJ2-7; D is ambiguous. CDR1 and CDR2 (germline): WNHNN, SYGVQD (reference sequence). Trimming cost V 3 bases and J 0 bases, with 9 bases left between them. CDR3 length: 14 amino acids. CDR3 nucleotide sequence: TGCGCCAGCAGTGATGGCGGCTACTCCTACGAGCAGTACTTC. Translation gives CASSDGGYSYEQYF.

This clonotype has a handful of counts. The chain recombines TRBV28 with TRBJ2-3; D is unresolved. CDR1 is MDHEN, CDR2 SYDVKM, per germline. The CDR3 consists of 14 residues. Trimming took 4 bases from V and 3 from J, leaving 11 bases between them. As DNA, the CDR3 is TGTGCCAGCAGTTCCCCCCAGTGGACAGATACGCAGTATTTT. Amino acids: CASSSPQWTDTQYF.